These 20 T cell receptor beta chains came from one sample sequenced in a study of metastatic and nonmetastatic thyroid tumors (dated by TCRdb to the early 2020s). Libraries came from PCR. Instrument used: Illumina HiSeq 4000. Using fastp at Q25 and MiXCR, TCRdb reprocessed the public reads and kept productive beta chains. For this sample the table gives 30,000 to 40,000 clones, of which roughly a sixth were detected only once. 9.5% to 15% of the sample is taken by the ten largest. None of the patients had been given any treatment before thyroid surgery. Sample: blood. These receptors all stem from a male donor with papillary thyroid cancer or a benign thyroid nodule (not recorded which). Some clones in this sample may be carry-over from other donors' samples.

As regards this clone: A read error may be the cause here, since a much bigger clone is one base away. The same CDR3 also results from other DNA sequences found in this sample. The rearrangement links TRBV18 to TRBJ1-6; D may be TRBD1 (5 bases). Germline lookup yields CDR1 KGHSH and CDR2 LQKENI. This CDR3 contains 13 residues. V was trimmed by 3 bases and J by 7 bases, leaving 7 bases between them. The CDR3 is CASSPGGNSPLHF. In DNA, the CDR3 is TGTGCCAGCTCACCGGGGGGGAATTCACCCCTCCACTTT.

This clone appeared many times. Other DNA sequences in the sample encode the same CDR3. The chain is built from TRBV10-3 and TRBJ1-3; TRBD1 matches at 7 bases. The CDR3 runs 12 residues. The trim removed 8 bases at V and 4 bases at J, leaving 2 bases unmatched. Per the germline V gene, CDR1 is ENHRY and CDR2 is SYGVKD. CDR3 sequence (DNA): TGTGCCATCCGGGACAGAGGAAACACCATATATTTT. Amino acid sequence: CAIRDRGNTIYF.

This clone was recorded at least ten times. The J gene is TRBJ2-1, the V gene TRBV28; D perhaps matches TRBD1 (5 bases). V lost 6 bases, J lost 6 bases, and 24 bases lay in between. This CDR3 is 17 amino acids long. The germline gives CDR1 MDHEN, CDR2 SYDVKM. The CDR3 nucleotides are TGTGCCAGCAGACCCGCTCAGGGCGGTAGGACCAGCAATGAGCAGTTCTTC. Protein product: CASRPAQGGRTSNEQFF.

This clone was seen ten or more times. The chain combines TRBV28 with TRBJ2-5; 8 bases line up with TRBD1. Losses at the gene ends were 5 bases for V and 3 bases for J; bases not matched to a gene: 11. The CDR3 length is 16 residues. Germline V CDR1 and CDR2: MDHEN, SYDVKM. As DNA, the CDR3 is TGTGCCAGCAGTCCTCGTCCCGGGACAGGCAAAGAGACCCAGTACTTC. This sequence encodes CASSPRPGTGKETQYF. The full variable domain, its missing parts supplied by reference TRBV28 and TRBJ2-5, is DVKVTQSSRYLVKRTGEKVFLECVQDMDHENMFWYRQDPGLGLRLIYFSYDVKMKEKGDIPEGYSVSREKKERFSLILESASTNQTSMYLCASSPRPGTGKETQYFGPGTRLLVL.

There are many counts of this clone. The chain joins TRBV10-3 to TRBJ2-2; 9 bases fit TRBD2. The CDR3 has 15 amino acids. Unmatched junction bases numbered 4, after V lost 2 bases and J lost 6 bases. Germline-derived CDR1 and CDR2 are ENHRY and SYGVKD. CDR3 loop: CAISELIAGAGELFF. The CDR3 bases are TGTGCCATCAGTGAGCTGATAGCGGGAGCCGGGGAGCTGTTTTTT.

The sample holds a few counts of this clone. The chain recombines TRBV12-3 or TRBV12-4 with TRBJ1-2; 7 bases are shared with TRBD1. This CDR3 is 13 amino acids long. The J segment lost 3 bases and the V segment lost 10 bases, leaving 8 bases of the junction unmatched. CDR3 nucleotide sequence: TGTGCCATCAGCCTAGGACAGGACTATGGCTACACCTTC. Protein product: CAISLGQDYGYTF.

This clone has just a few counts. The chain couples TRBV6-2 or TRBV6-3 to TRBJ2-7, with 9 bases fitting TRBD2. With 8 bases clipped from V and 7 bases from J, the junction kept 3 bases outside the gene matches. CDR3 length: 11 residues. Germline V gene data show CDR1 as MNHEY and CDR2 as SVGEGT. CDR3 in DNA: TGTGCCAGCTATAGCGGGAGTGAGCAGTACTTC. This codes for CASYSGSEQYF.

CDR3 loop: CASSEALQGQPQHF. The CDR3 DNA sequence: TGTGCCAGCAGTGAAGCGCTTCAGGGACAGCCCCAGCATTTT. This chain joins TRBV2 and TRBJ1-5; possible D gene TRBD1, 5 bases. CDR1 and CDR2 from the germline V gene are SNHLY and FYNNEI. Trimming left V 0 bases short and J 7 bases short, with 10 bases between. The CDR3 extends over 14 amino acids.

The chain joins TRBV19 to TRBJ2-7; the D is unclear. CDR1 and CDR2 from the germline V gene are LNHDA and SQIVND (reference sequence). V was shortened by 3 bases and J by 6 bases, with 12 bases between the two germline ends. The CDR3 runs to 13 residues. CDR3 residues: CASSIRSGIEQYF. In nucleotides, the CDR3 is TGTGCCAGTAGTATCCGCTCAGGCATCGAGCAGTACTTC.

This clone has a count of ten or more. The chain combines TRBV20-1 with TRBJ1-1, with unresolved D. The CDR3 has 13 amino acids. CDR1 is DFQATT, CDR2 SNEGSKA, per germline (reference sequence). The V and J ends lost 0 bases and 1 base respectively, with 6 bases between them. The CDR3 is CSARDRQNTEAFF. CDR3 DNA sequence: TGCAGTGCTAGAGATCGACAGAACACTGAAGCTTTCTTT.

This rearrangement joins TRBV10-2 to TRBJ2-5, with TRBD1 matching 9 bases. The J segment lost 2 bases and the V segment lost 2 bases, leaving 3 bases of the junction unmatched. Looked up from germline, CDR1 is WSHSY and CDR2 is SAAADI. This CDR3 is built from 15 residues. The CDR3 nucleotides are TGCGCCAGCAGTGAGCCGGGGACAGGGCAAGAGACCCAGTACTTC. Protein: CASSEPGTGQETQYF.

This clone was detected many times. This chain uses TRBV4-2 with TRBJ2-3; 8 bases are a match to TRBD2. The V and J ends lost 4 bases and 3 bases, in that order; junction bases with no gene match: 18. This CDR3 region has 19 residues. CDR1 and CDR2 from the germline V gene are LGHNA and YNFKEQ. The CDR3 region has the DNA TGTGCCAGCAGCCGAAATCCTTTCGCCGCCAGCGGGGGAACAGATACGCAGTATTTT. Translated, it gives CASSRNPFAASGGTDTQYF.

This clone was found many times. The chain recombines TRBV7-2 with TRBJ2-2; D is perhaps TRBD1 (5 bases). V was pared by 6 bases and J by 3 bases, with 11 bases between. The germline V gene has CDR1 SGHTA and CDR2 FQGNSA. The CDR3 contains 14 residues. As DNA, the CDR3 is TGTGCCAGCAGGGGTCAGGGCCACACCGGGGAGCTGTTTTTT. This translates into CASRGQGHTGELFF.

This clone was seen repeatedly, ten times or more. The gene calls are TRBV11-3 and TRBJ2-1; no definite D call. This CDR3 comprises 12 residues. Germline assignment: CDR1 SGHNT and CDR2 YENEEA. V lost 1 base to trimming and J lost 6 bases, with 4 bases between them. CDR3 residues: CASSLVRNEQFF. The CDR3 DNA follows: TGTGCCAGCAGCTTAGTCCGCAATGAGCAGTTCTTC.

A word on this clone: An end of the junction does not agree with germline; a read error may underlie this. The chain carries TRBV24-1 and TRBJ2-1; TRBD2 matches at 10 bases. The CDR3 sequence is 13 residues long. Germline V gene data show CDR1 as KGHDR and CDR2 as SFDVKD. DNA for the CDR3: TGTGCCACCACTGGTGGGACTAGCGATGAGCGGTTCTTC. This translates into CATTGGTSDERFF.

This clone turned up a few times. This sequence joins TRBV6-2 or TRBV6-3 and TRBJ2-7; D gene ambiguous. Germline V gives CDR1 MNHEY, CDR2 SVGEGT. CDR3 length: 12 amino acids. As DNA, the CDR3 is TGTGCGACCCGGTCCACATCATACGAGCAGTACTTC. Protein: CATRSTSYEQYF.

The rearrangement uses TRBV7-3 and TRBJ2-5; D might be TRBD2 (5 bases). Trimming stripped 5 bases from V and 5 bases from J, with 18 bases between. Germline values: CDR1 SGHTA, CDR2 FQGTGA. The CDR3 consists of 15 residues. In DNA, the CDR3 is TGTGCCAGCAGCCACCTCGGTGGGAGAGGCGAGACCCAGTACTTC. This codes for CASSHLGGRGETQYF.

This clone was picked up many times. The rearrangement uses TRBV6-1 and TRBJ1-3, with D unresolved. This CDR3 is 17 amino acids long. CDR1 is MNHNS and CDR2 is SASEGT in the germline V gene. V was clipped by 4 bases and J by 0 bases, with 16 bases between them. This chain's CDR3 is CASSATSTWPSGNTIYF. CDR3 sequence (DNA): TGTGCCAGCAGTGCTACTAGCACTTGGCCCTCTGGAAACACCATATATTTT.

This clone has a count of ten or more. The chain uses TRBV7-2 and TRBJ1-2; perhaps TRBD1 as D (5 bases). The ends were cut back, 5 bases at V and 4 bases at J, with 11 bases in the middle. Germline lookup yields CDR1 SGHTA and CDR2 FQGNSA. The CDR3 length is 13 residues. CDR3 coding DNA: TGTGCCAGCAGCCGGGACCGCTCCTATGGCTACACCTTC. This sequence encodes CASSRDRSYGYTF.

This chain uses TRBV2 with TRBJ1-4; TRBD1 aligns across 8 bases. Germline V lookup: CDR1 SNHLY, CDR2 FYNNEI. V was pared by 6 bases and J by 7 bases, with 10 bases of the junction left unmatched. The CDR3 length is 15 residues. In DNA, the CDR3 is TGTGCCAGCAGGGCGGACAGGGCCCGGGGTGAAAAACTGTTTTTT. Translation gives CASRADRARGEKLFF.